This TCR beta chain was retrieved from a study of beta chain features in type 1 diabetes. Study results and caveats: In these data, an HLA type influence on TCRB rearrangement remained unresolved. A moderate, significant TCRB CDR3 shortening appeared in type 1 diabetes across four CD4+ subsets.

The table lists this clone with a few counts. Its antigen is not identified. Trimming stripped 5 bases from V and 0 bases from J, with 12 bases between. Germline V gives CDR1 LNHNV, CDR2 YYDKDF (reference sequence). The CDR3 contains 15 residues. The investigators reverse transcribed all of the isolated RNA, so they sequenced expressed TCRB transcripts. Some clones are missing from TCRdb's copy, which holds only in-frame ones; the method was immunoSEQ multiplex PCR. The data show about 650,000 clones, roughly 12% seen once. Sequencing input: naive CD4+ T cells from blood. The sequence came from a man younger than 45 with type 1 diabetes. V usage is TRBV15 and J usage is TRBJ2-3; D may be TRBD2 (6 bases). The DNA of the CDR3 is TGTGCCACCAGCGGAGGGAATCCCAGCACAGATACGCAGTATTTT. This encodes CATSGGNPSTDTQYF. The whole variable domain, remainder taken from reference TRBV15 and TRBJ2-3, is DAMVIQNPRYQVTQFGKPVTLSCSQTLNHNVMYWYQQKSSQAPKLLFHYYDKDFNNEADTPDNFQSRRPNTSFCFLDIRSPGLGDTAMYLCATSGGNPSTDTQYFGPGTRLTVL.